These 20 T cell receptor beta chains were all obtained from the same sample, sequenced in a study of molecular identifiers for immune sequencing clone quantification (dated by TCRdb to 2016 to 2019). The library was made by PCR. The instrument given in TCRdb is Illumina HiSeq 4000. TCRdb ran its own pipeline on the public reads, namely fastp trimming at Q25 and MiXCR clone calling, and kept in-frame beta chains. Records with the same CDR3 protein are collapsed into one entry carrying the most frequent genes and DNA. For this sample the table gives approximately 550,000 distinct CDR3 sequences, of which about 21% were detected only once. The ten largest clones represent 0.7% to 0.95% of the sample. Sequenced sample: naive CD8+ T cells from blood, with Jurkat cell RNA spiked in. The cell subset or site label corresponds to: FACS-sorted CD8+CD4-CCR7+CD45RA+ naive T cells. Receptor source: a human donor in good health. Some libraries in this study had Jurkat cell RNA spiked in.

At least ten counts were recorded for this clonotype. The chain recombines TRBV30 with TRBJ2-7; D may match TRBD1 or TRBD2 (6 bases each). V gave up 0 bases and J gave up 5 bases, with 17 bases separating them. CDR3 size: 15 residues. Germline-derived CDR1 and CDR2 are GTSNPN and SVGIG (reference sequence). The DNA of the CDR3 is TGTGCCTGGAGTGTACTGGGGGGCCTGTTGGACGAGCAGTACTTC. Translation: CAWSVLGGLLDEQYF.

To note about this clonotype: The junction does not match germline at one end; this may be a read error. CDR3 sequence (DNA): TGTGCCCGCAGCTTGTGGCTTTCCTACGAGCAGTACTTC. Its translation: CARSLWLSYEQYF. This chain links TRBV5-6 with TRBJ2-7; no definite D call. The germline gives CDR1 SGHDT, CDR2 YYEEEE. This CDR3 is built from 13 residues.

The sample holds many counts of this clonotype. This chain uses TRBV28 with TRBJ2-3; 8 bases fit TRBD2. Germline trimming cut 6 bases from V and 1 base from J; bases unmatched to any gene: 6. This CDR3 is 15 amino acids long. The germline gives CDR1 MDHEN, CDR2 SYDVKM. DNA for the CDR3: TGTGCCAGCAGACAGGGACTAGATCGCACAGATACGCAGTATTTT. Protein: CASRQGLDRTDTQYF. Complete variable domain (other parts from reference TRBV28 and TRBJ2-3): DVKVTQSSRYLVKRTGEKVFLECVQDMDHENMFWYRQDPGLGLRLIYFSYDVKMKEKGDIPEGYSVSREKKERFSLILESASTNQTSMYLCASRQGLDRTDTQYFGPGTRLTVL.

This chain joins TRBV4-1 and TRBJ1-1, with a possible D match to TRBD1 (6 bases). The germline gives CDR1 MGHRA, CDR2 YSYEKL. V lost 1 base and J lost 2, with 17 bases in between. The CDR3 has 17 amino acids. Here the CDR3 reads CASSQAHRDTLNTEAFF. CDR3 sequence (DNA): TGCGCCAGCAGCCAAGCTCACAGGGACACCCTTAACACTGAAGCTTTCTTT.

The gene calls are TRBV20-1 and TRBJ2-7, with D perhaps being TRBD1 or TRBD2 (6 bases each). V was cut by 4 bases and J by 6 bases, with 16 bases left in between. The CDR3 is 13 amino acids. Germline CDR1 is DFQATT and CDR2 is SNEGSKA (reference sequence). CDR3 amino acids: CSAKSQGRTEQYF. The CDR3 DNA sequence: TGCAGTGCTAAGAGCCAGGGGAGGACCGAGCAGTACTTC.

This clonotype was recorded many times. Written as DNA, the CDR3 is TGTGCCAGCAGTTACGGTGAGCAGTTCTTC. Protein sequence: CASSYGEQFF. J is TRBJ2-1 and V is TRBV6-5; D gene unclear. The V end lost 2 bases, the J end lost 9 bases, and 2 bases lay between the germline ends. Germline V gene lookup returns CDR1 MNHEY and CDR2 SVGAGI. The CDR3 consists of 10 residues.

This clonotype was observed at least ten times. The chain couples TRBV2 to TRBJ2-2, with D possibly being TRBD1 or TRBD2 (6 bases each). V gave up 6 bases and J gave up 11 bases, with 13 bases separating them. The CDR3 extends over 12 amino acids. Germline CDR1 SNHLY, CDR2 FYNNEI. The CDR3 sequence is CASSQGGRELFF. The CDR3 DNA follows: TGTGCCAGCAGCCAAGGGGGGCGAGAGCTGTTTTTT. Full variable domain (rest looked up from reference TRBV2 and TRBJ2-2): EPEVTQTPSHQVTQMGQEVILRCVPISNHLYFYWYRQILGQKVEFLVSFYNNEISEKSEIFDDQFSVERPDGSNFTLKIRSTKLEDSAMYFCASSQGGRELFFGEGSRLTVL.

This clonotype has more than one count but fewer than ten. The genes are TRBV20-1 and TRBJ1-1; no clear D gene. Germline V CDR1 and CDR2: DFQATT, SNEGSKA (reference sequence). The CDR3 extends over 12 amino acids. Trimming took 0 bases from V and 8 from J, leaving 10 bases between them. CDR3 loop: CSARDLGEEAFF. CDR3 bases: TGCAGTGCTAGAGATCTCGGCGAAGAAGCTTTCTTT.

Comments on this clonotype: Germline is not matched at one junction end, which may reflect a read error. For the CDR3, the DNA is TGTGCCTGGAGTGCCCTTTTCGGGACTGAAGCTCTCTTT. It codes for CAWSALFGTEALF. The gene calls are TRBV30 and TRBJ1-1, with D perhaps TRBD1 (5 bases). CDR1 and CDR2 from the germline V gene are GTSNPN and SVGIG (reference sequence). CDR3 length: 13 residues.

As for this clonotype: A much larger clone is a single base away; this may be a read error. CDR3 sequence (DNA): TGCAGCGTTCGCGACCGGGACAGGGCGGACACCGGGGAGCTGCTTTTT. Amino acid sequence: CSVRDRDRADTGELLF. The rearrangement joins TRBV29-1 to TRBJ2-2; 9 bases agree with TRBD1. Germline CDR1 reads SQVTM; CDR2 reads ANQGSEA. This CDR3 is built from 16 residues.

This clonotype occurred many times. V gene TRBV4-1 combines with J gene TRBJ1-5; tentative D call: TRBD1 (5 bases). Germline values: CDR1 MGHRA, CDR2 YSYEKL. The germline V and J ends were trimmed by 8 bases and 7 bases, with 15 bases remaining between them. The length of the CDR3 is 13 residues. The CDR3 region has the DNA TGCGCCAGCTCGGGACCTTCGGGGCAGCCCCAGCATTTT. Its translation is CASSGPSGQPQHF.

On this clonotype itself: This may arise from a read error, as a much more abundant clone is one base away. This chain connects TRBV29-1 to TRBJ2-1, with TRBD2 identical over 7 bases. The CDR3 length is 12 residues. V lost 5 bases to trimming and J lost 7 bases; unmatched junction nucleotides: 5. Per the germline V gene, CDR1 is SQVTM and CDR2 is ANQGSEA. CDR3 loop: CSVTSDRNEQFF. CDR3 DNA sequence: TGCAGCGTTACTAGCGACCGGAATGAGCAGTTCTTC.

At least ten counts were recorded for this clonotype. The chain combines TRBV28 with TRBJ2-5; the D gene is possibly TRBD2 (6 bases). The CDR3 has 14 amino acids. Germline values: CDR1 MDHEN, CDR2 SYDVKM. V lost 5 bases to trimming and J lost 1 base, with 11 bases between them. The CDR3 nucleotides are TGTGCCAGCAGTCGGAGGGAGTTCCAAGAGACCCAGTACTTC. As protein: CASSRREFQETQYF.

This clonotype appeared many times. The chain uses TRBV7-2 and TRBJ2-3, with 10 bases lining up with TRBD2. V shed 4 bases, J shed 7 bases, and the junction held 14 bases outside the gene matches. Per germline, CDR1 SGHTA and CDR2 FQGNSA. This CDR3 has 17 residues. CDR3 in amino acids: CASSSISSGSWWNTQYF. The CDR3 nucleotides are TGTGCCAGCAGCTCCATTTCTAGCGGGAGTTGGTGGAATACGCAGTATTTT. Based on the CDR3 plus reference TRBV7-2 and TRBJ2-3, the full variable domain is GAGVSQSPSNKVTEKGKDVELRCDPISGHTALYWYRQSLGQGLEFLIYFQGNSAPDKSGLPSDRFSAERTGGSVSTLTIQRTQQEDSAVYLCASSSISSGSWWNTQYFGPGTRLTVL.

The CDR3 region is CASSLYRGLTNEKLFF. CDR3 DNA: TGTGCCAGCAGTTTATACAGGGGGCTCACTAATGAAAAACTGTTTTTT. The chain recombines TRBV28 with TRBJ1-4, with TRBD1 identical over 9 bases. V lost 1 base and J lost 2; bases outside the gene matches: 2. The CDR3 totals 16 residues. CDR1 and CDR2 from the germline V gene are MDHEN and SYDVKM. Full variable domain (rest looked up from reference TRBV28 and TRBJ1-4): DVKVTQSSRYLVKRTGEKVFLECVQDMDHENMFWYRQDPGLGLRLIYFSYDVKMKEKGDIPEGYSVSREKKERFSLILESASTNQTSMYLCASSLYRGLTNEKLFFGSGTQLSVL.

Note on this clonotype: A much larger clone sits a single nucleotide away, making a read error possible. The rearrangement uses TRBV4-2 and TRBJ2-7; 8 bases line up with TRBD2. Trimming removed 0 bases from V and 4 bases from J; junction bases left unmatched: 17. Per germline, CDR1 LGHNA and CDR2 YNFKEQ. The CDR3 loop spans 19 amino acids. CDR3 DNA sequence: TGTGCCAGCAGCCAAGATCTTTCTTGGCGGGAGGCCCACCGGTACGAGCAGTACTTC. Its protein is CASSQDLSWREAHRYEQYF.

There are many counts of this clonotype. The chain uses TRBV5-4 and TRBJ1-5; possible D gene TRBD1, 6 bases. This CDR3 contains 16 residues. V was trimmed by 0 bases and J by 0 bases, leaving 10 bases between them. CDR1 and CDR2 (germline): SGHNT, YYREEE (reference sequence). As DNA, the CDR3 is TGTGCCAGCAGCTTGGATGGGGGGCATAGCAATCAGCCCCAGCATTTT. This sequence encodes CASSLDGGHSNQPQHF.

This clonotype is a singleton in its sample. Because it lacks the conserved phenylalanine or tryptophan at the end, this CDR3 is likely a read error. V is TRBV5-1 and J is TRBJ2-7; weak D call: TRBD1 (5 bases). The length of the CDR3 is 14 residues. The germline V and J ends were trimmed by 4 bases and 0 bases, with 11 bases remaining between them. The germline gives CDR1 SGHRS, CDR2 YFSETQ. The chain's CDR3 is CASSSSGISYEQYS. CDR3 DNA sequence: TGCGCCAGCAGCAGCTCAGGGATCTCCTACGAGCAGTACTCC.

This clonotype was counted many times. CDR3 loop: CASSSGRGYDEFF. The CDR3 DNA follows: TGTGCCAGCAGCTCGGGACGGGGCTATGATGAGTTCTTC. The chain has TRBV5-8 and TRBJ2-1; D may be TRBD1 or TRBD2 (5 bases each). V shed 3 bases and J shed 14 bases, with 18 bases lying between them. The CDR3 is made up of 13 amino acids. Germline V gene data show CDR1 as SGHTS and CDR2 as YDEGEE.

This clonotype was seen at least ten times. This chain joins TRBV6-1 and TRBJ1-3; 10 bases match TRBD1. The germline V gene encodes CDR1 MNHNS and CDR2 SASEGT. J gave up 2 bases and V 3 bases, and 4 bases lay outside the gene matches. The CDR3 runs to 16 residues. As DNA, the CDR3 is TGTGCCAGCAGTGACCAGACAGGGGGCACTGGAAACACCATATATTTT. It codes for CASSDQTGGTGNTIYF.